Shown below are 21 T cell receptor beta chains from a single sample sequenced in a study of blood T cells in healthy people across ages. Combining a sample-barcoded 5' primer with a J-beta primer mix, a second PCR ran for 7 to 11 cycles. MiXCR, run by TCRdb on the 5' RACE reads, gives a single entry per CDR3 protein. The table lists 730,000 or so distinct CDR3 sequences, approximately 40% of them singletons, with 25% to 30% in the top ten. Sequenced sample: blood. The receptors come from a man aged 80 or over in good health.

CDR3 sequence: CASSQELVGGDTQYF. For the CDR3, the DNA is TGTGCCAGCAGCCAAGAGCTAGTCGGAGGAGATACGCAGTATTTT. The chain employs TRBV3-1 and TRBJ2-3, with D maybe TRBD2 (5 bases). The CDR3 is 15 residues long. Trimming left V 0 bases short and J 5 bases short, with 12 bases between. Germline CDR1 and CDR2: LGHDT and YNNKEL (reference sequence).

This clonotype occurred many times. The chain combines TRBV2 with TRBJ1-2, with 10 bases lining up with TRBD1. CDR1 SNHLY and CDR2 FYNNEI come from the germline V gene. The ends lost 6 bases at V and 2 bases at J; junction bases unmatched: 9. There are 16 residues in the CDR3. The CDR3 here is CASSPTGTGANYGYTF. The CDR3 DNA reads TGTGCCAGCAGCCCAACCGGGACAGGGGCGAACTATGGCTACACCTTC.

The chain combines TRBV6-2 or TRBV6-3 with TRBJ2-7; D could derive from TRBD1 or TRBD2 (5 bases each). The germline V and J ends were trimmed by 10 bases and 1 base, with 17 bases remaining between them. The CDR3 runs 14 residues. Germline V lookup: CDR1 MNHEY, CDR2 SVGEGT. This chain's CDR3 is CAIHGAGTSYEQYF. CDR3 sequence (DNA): TGTGCCATCCACGGGGCAGGAACTTCCTACGAGCAGTACTTC.

The CDR3 coding sequence is TGTGCCTGGAGTGTAGTGGCTGTGGTAGCGGGGGGCCCTTCCTACAATGAGCAGTTCTTC. As protein: CAWSVVAVVAGGPSYNEQFF. The J gene is TRBJ2-1, the V gene TRBV30; 10 bases map to TRBD2. With 0 bases clipped from V and 1 base from J, the junction kept 15 bases outside the gene matches. Germline values: CDR1 GTSNPN, CDR2 SVGIG (reference sequence). The CDR3 length is 20 residues.

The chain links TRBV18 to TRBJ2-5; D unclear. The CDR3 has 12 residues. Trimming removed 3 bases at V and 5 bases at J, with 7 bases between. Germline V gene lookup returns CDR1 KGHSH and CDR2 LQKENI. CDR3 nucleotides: TGTGCCAGCTCACCCAATGCTGAGACCCAGTACTTC. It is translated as CASSPNAETQYF.

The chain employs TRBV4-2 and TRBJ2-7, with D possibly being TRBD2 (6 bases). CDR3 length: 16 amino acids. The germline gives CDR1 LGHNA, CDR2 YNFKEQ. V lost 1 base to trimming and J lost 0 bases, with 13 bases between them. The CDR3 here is CASSQVGGANSYEQYF. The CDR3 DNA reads TGTGCCAGCAGCCAAGTTGGAGGGGCTAACTCCTACGAGCAGTACTTC.

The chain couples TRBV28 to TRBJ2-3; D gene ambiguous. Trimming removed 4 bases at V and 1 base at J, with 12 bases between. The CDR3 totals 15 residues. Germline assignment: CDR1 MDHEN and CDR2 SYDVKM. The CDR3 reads CASSSDRSGTDTQYF. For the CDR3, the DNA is TGTGCCAGCAGTTCAGACCGATCTGGCACAGATACGCAGTATTTT.

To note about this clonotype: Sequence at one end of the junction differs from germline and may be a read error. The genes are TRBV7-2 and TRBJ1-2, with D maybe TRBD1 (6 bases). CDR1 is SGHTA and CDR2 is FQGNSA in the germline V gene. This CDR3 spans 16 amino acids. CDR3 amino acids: CASSLRQDHLRDGNTF. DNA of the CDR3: TGTGCCAGCAGCTTAAGACAGGACCACCTCCGGGATGGCAACACCTTC. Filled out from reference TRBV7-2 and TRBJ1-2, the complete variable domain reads GAGVSQSPSNKVTEKGKDVELRCDPISGHTALYWYRQSLGQGLEFLIYFQGNSAPDKSGLPSDRFSAERTGGSVSTLTIQRTQQEDSAVYLCASSLRQDHLRDGNTFGSGTRLTVV.

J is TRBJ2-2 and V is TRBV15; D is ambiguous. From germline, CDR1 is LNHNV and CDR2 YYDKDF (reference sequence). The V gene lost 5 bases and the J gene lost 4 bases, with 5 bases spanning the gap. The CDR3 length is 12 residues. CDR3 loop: CATSEFTGELFF. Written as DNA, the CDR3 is TGTGCCACCAGCGAGTTCACCGGGGAGCTGTTTTTT.

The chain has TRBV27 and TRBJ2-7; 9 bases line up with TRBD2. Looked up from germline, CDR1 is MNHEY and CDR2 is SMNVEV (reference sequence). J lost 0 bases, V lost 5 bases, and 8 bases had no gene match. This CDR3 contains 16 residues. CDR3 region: CASSPGERGVSYEQYF. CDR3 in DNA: TGTGCCAGCAGTCCCGGGGAGCGGGGGGTCTCCTACGAGCAGTACTTC.

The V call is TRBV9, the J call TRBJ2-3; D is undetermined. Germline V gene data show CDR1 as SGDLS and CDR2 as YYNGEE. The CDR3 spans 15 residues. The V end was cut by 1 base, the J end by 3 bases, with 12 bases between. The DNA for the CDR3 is TGTGCCAGCAGCGTATTAGCCTCCGGGACAGATACGCAGTATTTT. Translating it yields CASSVLASGTDTQYF.

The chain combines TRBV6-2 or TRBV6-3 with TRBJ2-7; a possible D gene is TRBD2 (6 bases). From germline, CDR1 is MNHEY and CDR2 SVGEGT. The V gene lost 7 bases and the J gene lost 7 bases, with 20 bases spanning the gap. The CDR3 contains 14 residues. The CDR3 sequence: CASNEASGRWEQYF. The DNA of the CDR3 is TGTGCCAGCAATGAGGCTAGTGGGAGGTGGGAGCAGTACTTC.

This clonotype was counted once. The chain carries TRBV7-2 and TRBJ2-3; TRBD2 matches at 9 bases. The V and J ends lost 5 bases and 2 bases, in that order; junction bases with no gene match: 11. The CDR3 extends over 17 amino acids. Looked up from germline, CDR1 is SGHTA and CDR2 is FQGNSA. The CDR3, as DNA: TGTGCCAGCAGCATCCCCCAGCGGGGGGTTTACACAGATACGCAGTATTTT. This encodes CASSIPQRGVYTDTQYF.

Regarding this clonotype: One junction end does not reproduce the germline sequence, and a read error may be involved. CDR3 nucleotide sequence: TGTGCCAGCAGCGAAGGGGGAGGAATGATGGAGTTCTTC. Encoded protein: CASSEGGGMMEFF. J is TRBJ2-1 and V is TRBV6-1, with D perhaps assigned TRBD1 or TRBD2 (6 bases each). The germline V gene has CDR1 MNHNS and CDR2 SASEGT. This CDR3 region has 13 residues.

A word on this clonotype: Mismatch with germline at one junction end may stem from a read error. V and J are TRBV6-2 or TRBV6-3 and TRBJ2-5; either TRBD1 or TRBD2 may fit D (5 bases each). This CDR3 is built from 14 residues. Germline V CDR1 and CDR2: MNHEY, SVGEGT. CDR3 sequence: CASSDSRGYETQYF. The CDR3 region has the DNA TGTGCCAGCAGTGACTCGAGGGGTTATGAGACCCAGTACTTC.

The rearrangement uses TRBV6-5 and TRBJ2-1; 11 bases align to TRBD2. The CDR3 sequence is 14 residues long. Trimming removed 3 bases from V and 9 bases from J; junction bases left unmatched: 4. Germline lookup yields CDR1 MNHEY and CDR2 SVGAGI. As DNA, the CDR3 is TGTGCCAGCAGTTATAGCGGGAGGGAGGGTGAGCAGTTCTTC. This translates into CASSYSGREGEQFF.

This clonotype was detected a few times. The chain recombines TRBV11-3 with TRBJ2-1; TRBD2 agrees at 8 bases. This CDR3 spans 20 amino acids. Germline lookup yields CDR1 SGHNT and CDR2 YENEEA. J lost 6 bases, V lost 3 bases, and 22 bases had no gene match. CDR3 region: CASSFRDYSVREGPRNEQFF. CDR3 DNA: TGTGCCAGCAGCTTCCGGGACTACTCTGTACGGGAGGGCCCGCGCAATGAGCAGTTCTTC.

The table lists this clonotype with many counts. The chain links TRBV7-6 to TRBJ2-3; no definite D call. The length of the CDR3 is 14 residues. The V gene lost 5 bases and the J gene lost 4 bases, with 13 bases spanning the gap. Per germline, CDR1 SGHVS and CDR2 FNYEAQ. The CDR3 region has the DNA TGTGCCAGCAGCACGCTGGGGTCCGCAGATACGCAGTATTTT. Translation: CASSTLGSADTQYF.

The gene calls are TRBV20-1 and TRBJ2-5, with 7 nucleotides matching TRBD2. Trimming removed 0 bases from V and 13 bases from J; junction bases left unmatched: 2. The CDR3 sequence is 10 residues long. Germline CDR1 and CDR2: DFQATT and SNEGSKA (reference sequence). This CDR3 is CSAREGRAYF. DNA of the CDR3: TGCAGTGCTAGAGAAGGGAGGGCGTACTTC.

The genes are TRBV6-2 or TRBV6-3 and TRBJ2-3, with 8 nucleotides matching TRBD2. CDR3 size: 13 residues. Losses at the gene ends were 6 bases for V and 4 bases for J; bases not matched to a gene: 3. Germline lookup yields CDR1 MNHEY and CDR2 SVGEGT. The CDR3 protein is CASRREEPDTQYF. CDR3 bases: TGTGCCAGCAGGCGGGAGGAGCCAGATACGCAGTATTTT.

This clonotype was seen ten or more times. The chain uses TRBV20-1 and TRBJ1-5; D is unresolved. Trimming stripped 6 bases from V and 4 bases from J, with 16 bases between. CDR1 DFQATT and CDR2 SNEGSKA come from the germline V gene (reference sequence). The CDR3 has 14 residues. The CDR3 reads CSASGPGTNQPQHF. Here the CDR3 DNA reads TGCAGTGCGAGTGGTCCAGGAACGAATCAGCCCCAGCATTTT.